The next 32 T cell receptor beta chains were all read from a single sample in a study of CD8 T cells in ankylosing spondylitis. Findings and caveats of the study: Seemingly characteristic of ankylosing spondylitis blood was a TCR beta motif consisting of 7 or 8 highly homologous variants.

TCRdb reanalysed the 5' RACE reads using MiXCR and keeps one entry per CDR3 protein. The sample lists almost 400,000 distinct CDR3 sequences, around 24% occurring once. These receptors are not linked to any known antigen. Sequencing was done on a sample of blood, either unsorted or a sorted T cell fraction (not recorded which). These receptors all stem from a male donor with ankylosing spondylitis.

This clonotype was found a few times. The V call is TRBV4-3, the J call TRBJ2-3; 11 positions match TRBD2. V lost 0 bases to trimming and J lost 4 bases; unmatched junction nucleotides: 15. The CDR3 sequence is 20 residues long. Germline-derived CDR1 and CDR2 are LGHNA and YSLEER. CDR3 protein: CASSQDSANSGRAAADTQYF. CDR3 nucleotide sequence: TGCGCCAGCAGCCAAGATTCGGCGAATAGCGGGAGGGCCGCCGCAGATACGCAGTATTTT.

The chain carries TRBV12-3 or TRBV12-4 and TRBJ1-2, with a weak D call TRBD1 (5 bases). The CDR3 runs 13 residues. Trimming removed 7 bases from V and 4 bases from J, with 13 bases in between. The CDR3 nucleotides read TGTGCCAGCACCCTGGGGGACCCCTATGGCTACACCTTC. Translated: CASTLGDPYGYTF.

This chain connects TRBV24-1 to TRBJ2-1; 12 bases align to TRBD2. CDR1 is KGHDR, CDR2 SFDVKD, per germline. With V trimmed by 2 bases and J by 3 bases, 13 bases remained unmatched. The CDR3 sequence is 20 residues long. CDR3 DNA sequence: TGTGCCACCAGTGATTGTACCCTTTTACGACTAGCGGGAGTCTACAATGAGCAGTTCTTC. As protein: CATSDCTLLRLAGVYNEQFF.

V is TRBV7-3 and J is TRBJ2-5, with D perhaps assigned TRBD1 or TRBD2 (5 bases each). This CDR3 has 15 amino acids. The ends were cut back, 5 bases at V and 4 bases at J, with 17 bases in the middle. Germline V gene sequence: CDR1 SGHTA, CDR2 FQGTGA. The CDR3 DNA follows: TGTGCCAGCAGCATCAGGGTGGGAGTTGGAGAGACCCAGTACTTC. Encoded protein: CASSIRVGVGETQYF.

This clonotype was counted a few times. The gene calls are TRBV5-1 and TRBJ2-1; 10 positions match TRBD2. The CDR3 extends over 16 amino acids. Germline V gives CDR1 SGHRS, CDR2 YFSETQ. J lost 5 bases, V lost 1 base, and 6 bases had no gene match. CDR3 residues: CASSLFLAGVNNEQFF. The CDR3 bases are TGCGCCAGCAGCTTGTTTCTAGCGGGAGTAAACAATGAGCAGTTCTTC.

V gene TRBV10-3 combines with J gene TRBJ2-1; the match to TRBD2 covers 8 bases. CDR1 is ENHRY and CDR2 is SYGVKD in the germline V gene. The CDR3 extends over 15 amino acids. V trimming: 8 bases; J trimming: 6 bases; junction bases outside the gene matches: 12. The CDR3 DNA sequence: TGTGCCATCGGCGCGGGGTTAGCGGGAACCAATGAGCAGTTCTTC. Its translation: CAIGAGLAGTNEQFF.

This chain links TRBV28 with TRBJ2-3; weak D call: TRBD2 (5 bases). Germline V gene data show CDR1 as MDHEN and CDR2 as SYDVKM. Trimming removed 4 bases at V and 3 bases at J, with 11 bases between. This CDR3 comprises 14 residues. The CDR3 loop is CASSSSPGTDTQYF. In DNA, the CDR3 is TGTGCCAGCAGTTCTTCACCGGGGACAGATACGCAGTATTTT.

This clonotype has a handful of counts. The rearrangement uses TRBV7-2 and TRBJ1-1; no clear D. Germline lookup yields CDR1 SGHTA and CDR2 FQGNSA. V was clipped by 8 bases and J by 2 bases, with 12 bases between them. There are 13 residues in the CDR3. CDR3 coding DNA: TGTGCCAGCGAGAAGGGCCCAAACACTGAAGCTTTCTTT. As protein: CASEKGPNTEAFF.

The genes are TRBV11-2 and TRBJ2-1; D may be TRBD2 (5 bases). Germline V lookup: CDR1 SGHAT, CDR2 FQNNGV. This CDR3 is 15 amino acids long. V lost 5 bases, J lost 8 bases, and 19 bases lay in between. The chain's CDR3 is CASSQEASGSHEQFF. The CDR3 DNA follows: TGTGCCAGCAGCCAGGAGGCTTCGGGTTCCCATGAGCAGTTCTTC.

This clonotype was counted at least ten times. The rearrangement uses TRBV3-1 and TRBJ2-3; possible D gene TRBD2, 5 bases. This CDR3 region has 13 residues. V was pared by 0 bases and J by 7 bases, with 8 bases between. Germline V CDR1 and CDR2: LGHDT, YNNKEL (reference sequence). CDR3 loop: CASSQDSGNTQYF. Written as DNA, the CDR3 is TGTGCCAGCAGCCAAGATTCGGGGAATACGCAGTATTTT.

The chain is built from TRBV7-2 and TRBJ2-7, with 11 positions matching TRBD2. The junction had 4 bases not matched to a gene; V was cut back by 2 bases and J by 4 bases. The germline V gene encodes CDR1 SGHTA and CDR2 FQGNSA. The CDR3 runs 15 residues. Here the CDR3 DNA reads TGTGCCAGCAGCTTAAGACTAGCGGGACATTACGAGCAGTACTTC. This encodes CASSLRLAGHYEQYF.

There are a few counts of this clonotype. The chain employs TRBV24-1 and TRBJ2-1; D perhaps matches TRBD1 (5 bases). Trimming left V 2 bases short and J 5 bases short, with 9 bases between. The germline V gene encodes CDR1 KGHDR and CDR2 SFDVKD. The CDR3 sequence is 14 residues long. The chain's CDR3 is CATSDWGGNNEQFF. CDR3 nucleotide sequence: TGTGCCACCAGTGATTGGGGCGGAAACAATGAGCAGTTCTTC.

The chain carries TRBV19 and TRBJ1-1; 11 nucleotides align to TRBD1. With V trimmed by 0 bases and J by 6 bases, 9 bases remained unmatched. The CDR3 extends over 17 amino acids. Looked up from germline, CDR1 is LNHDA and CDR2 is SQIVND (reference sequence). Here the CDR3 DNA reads TGTGCCAGTAGTATAGAACGGACAGGGGGCTCATCGGCTGAAGCTTTCTTT. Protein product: CASSIERTGGSSAEAFF. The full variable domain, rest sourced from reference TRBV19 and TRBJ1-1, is DGGITQSPKYLFRKEGQNVTLSCEQNLNHDAMYWYRQDPGQGLRLIYYSQIVNDFQKGDIAEGYSVSREKKESFPLTVTSAQKNPTAFYLCASSIERTGGSSAEAFFGQGTRLTVV.

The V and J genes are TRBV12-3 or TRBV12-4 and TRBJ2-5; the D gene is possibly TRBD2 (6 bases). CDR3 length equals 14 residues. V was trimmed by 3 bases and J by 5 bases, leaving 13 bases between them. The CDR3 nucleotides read TGTGCCAGCAGTTTTATGGGCAGCGGGGAGACCCAGTACTTC. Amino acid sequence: CASSFMGSGETQYF.

The CDR3 nucleotides are TGCAGTGCTTACGGGGGCGGGGAGACCCAGTACTTC. Amino acids: CSAYGGGETQYF. This chain joins TRBV20-1 and TRBJ2-5; D possibly matches TRBD1 or TRBD2 (6 bases each). The germline V and J ends were trimmed by 5 bases and 5 bases, with 12 bases remaining between them. Germline V gene data show CDR1 as DFQATT and CDR2 as SNEGSKA (reference sequence). The length of the CDR3 is 12 residues.

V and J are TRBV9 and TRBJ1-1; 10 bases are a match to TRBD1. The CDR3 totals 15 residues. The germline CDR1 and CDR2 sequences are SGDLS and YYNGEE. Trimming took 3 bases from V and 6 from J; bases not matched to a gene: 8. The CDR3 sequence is CASSAGGQGYSEAFF. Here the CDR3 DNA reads TGTGCCAGCAGCGCGGGGGGACAGGGGTATTCTGAAGCTTTCTTT.

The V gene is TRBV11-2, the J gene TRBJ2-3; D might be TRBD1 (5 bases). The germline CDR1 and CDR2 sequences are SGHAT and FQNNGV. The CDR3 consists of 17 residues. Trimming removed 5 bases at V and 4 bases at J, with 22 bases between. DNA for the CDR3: TGTGCCAGCAGCCCGCATTTAGGGGCAGACCATTCAGATACGCAGTATTTT. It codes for CASSPHLGADHSDTQYF.

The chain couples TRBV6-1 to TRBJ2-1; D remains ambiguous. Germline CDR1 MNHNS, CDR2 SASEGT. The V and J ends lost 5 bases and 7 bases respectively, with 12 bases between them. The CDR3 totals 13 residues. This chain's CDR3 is CASSRTERNEQFF. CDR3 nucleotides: TGTGCCAGCAGTCGGACGGAACGAAATGAGCAGTTCTTC.

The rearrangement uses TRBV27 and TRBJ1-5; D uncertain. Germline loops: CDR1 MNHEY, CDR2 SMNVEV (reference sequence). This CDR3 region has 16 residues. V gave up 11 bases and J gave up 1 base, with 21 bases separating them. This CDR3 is CAALRFGPQSNQPQHF. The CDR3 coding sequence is TGTGCCGCCTTGCGTTTCGGGCCTCAGAGCAATCAGCCCCAGCATTTT.

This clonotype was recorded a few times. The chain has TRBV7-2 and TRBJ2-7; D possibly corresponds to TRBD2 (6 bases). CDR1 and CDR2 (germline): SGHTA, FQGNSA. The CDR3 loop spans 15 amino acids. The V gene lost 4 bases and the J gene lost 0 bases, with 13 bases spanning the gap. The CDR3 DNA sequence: TGTGCCAGCAGCTCCAGGAAGCGGGCCTCCTACGAGCAGTACTTC. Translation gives CASSSRKRASYEQYF. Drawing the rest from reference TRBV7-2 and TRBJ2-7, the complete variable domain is GAGVSQSPSNKVTEKGKDVELRCDPISGHTALYWYRQSLGQGLEFLIYFQGNSAPDKSGLPSDRFSAERTGGSVSTLTIQRTQQEDSAVYLCASSSRKRASYEQYFGPGTRLTVT.

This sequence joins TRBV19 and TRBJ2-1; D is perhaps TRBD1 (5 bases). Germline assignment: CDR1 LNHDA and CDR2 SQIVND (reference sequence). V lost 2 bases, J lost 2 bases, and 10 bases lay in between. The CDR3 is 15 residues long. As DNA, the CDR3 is TGTGCCAGTAGTATAACCAGGGTTGCCTACAATGAGCAGTTCTTC. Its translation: CASSITRVAYNEQFF.

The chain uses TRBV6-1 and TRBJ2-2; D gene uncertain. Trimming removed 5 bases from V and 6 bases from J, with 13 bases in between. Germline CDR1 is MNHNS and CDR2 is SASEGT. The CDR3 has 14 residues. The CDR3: CASSPRPAAGELFF. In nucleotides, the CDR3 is TGTGCCAGCAGTCCCCGGCCCGCGGCCGGGGAGCTGTTTTTT.

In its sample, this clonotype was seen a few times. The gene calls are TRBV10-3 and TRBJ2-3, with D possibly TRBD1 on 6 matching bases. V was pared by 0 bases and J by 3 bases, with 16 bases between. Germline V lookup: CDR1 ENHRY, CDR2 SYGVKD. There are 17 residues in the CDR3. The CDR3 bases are TGTGCCATCAGTGAGTCGAGGTCTACCAGGGGTACAGATACGCAGTATTTT. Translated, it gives CAISESRSTRGTDTQYF.

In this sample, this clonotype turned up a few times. This chain's CDR3 is CSARQGVQSDTQYF. The CDR3 DNA follows: TGCAGTGCCCGACAGGGGGTACAATCAGATACGCAGTATTTT. The V call is TRBV20-1, the J call TRBJ2-3; TRBD1 matches at 9 bases. The CDR3 covers 14 residues. Germline V gene data show CDR1 as DFQATT and CDR2 as SNEGSKA (reference sequence). The V segment lost 6 bases and the J segment 4 bases; nucleotides outside the gene matches: 8.

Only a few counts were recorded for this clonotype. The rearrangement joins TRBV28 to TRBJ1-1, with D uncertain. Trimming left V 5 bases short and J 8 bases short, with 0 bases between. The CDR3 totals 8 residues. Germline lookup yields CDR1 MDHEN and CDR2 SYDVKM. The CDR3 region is CASSEAFF. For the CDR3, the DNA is TGTGCCAGCAGTGAAGCTTTCTTT.

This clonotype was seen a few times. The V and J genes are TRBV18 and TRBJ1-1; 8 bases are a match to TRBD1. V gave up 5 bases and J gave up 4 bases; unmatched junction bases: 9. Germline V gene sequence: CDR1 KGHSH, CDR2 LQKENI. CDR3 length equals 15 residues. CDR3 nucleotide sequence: TGTGCCAGCTCAAGCTCCGGACAGGGCGGCACTGAAGCTTTCTTT. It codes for CASSSSGQGGTEAFF.

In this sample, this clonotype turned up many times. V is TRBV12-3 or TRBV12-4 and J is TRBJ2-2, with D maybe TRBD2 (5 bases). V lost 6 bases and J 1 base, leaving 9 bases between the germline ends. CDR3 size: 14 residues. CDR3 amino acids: CASRVRENTGELFF. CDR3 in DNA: TGTGCCAGCAGGGTTCGGGAGAACACCGGGGAGCTGTTTTTT.

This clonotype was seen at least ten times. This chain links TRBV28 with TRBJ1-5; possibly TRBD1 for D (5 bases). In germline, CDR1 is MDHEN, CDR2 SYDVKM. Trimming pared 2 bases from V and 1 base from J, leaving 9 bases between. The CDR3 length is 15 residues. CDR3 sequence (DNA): TGTGCCAGCAGTTTAGTCCGGGACAGCAATCAGCCCCAGCATTTT. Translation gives CASSLVRDSNQPQHF.

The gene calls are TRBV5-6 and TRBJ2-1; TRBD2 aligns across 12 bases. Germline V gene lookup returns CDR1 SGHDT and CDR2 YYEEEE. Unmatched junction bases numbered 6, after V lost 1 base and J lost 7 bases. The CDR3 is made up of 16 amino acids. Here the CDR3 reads CASSLNGLAGTNEQFF. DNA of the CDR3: TGTGCCAGCAGCTTGAACGGACTAGCGGGAACGAATGAGCAGTTCTTC.

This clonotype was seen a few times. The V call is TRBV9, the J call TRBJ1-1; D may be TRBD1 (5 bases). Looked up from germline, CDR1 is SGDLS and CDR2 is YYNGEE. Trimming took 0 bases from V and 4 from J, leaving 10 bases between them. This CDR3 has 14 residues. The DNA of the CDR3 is TGTGCCAGCAGCGTAGGTGCCGGGACCACTGAAGCTTTCTTT. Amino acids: CASSVGAGTTEAFF.

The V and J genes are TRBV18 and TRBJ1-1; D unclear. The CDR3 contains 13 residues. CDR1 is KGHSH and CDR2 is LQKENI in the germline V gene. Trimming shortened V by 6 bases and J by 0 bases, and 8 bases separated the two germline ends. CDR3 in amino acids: CASSPQMNTEAFF. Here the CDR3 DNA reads TGTGCCAGCTCCCCCCAGATGAACACTGAAGCTTTCTTT.

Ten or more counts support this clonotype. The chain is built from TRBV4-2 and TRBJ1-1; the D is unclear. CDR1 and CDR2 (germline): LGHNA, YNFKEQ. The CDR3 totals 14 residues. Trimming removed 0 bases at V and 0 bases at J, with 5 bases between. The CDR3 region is CASSQDELNTEAFF. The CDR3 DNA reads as TGTGCCAGCAGCCAAGATGAGTTGAACACTGAAGCTTTCTTT.